The T cell receptor (beta chain) described here comes from a study of T-cell memory formation after mild COVID-19. The CDR3 contains 12 residues. V was trimmed by 4 bases and J by 3 bases, leaving 7 bases between them. CDR1 is SQVTM, CDR2 ANQGSEA, per germline. TCRdb re-analysed the 5' RACE reads in MiXCR, keeping a single row per CDR3 protein. The table shows 190,000 or so distinct CDR3 sequences, with 20% to 25% occurring only once. The source of this sequence is an adult woman who had mild COVID-19 (a few samples of this study predate the infection). Cell type and time point are not known. The chain recombines TRBV29-1 with TRBJ1-5; D gene uncertain. Input material: PBMCs or a T cell subset sorted from them (not recorded which). The CDR3 region is CSVGGNNQPQHF. In nucleotides, the CDR3 is TGCAGCGTTGGAGGGAACAATCAGCCCCAGCATTTT.